These 30 T cell receptor beta chains came from one sample sequenced in a study of regulatory dendritic cells for organ transplantation. Sequenced by immunoSEQ multiplex PCR; TCRdb stores in-frame clones only, minus some. The table has roughly 20,000 clones, approximately 79% seen once. Sorted subsets were CFSE-labeled and cultured roughly five days with allogeneic dendritic cells. Antigens of these TCRs are unknown. The specimen sequenced was memory CD4+ T cells from blood cultured with regulatory dendritic cells. Subset described: CD45RO+ memory T cells. The receptors were gathered from a human donor in good health.

The chain combines TRBV2 with TRBJ2-3; 7 positions match TRBD2. The CDR3 is made up of 15 amino acids. V gave up 5 bases and J gave up 1 base; unmatched junction bases: 6. Germline CDR1 SNHLY, CDR2 FYNNEI. This CDR3 is CASSLISGGTDTQYF. The CDR3 coding sequence is TGTGCCAGCAGTTTGATCAGCGGGGGCACAGATACGCAGTATTTT.

This clone is labeled medium-sized. This rearrangement joins TRBV20-1 to TRBJ1-1; D not resolved. Germline lookup yields CDR1 DFQATT and CDR2 SNEGSKA (reference sequence). The CDR3 contains 11 residues. The ends were cut back, 3 bases at V and 5 bases at J, with 7 bases in the middle. In nucleotides, the CDR3 is TGCAGTGCTAGGTTACGGACTGAAGCTTTCTTT. Protein: CSARLRTEAFF.

This clone was picked up one time. This chain connects TRBV7-9 to TRBJ1-5; perhaps TRBD1 as D (5 bases). Trimming took 3 bases from V and 2 from J, leaving 8 bases between them. The CDR3 extends over 14 amino acids. CDR1 and CDR2 (germline): SEHNR, FQNEAQ (reference sequence). The CDR3 reads CASSFTGRNQPQHF. The CDR3 coding sequence is TGTGCCAGCAGCTTTACAGGACGCAATCAGCCCCAGCATTTT. Full variable domain (rest looked up from reference TRBV7-9 and TRBJ1-5): DTGVSQNPRHKITKRGQNVTFRCDPISEHNRLYWYRQTLGQGPEFLTYFQNEAQLEKSRLLSDRFSAERPKGSFSTLEIQRTEQGDSAMYLCASSFTGRNQPQHFGDGTRLSIL.

J is TRBJ1-5 and V is TRBV7-3; D remains ambiguous. The ends were cut back, 3 bases at V and 6 bases at J, with 6 bases in the middle. The CDR3 spans 12 residues. Germline V CDR1 and CDR2: SGHTA, FQGTGA. DNA of the CDR3: TGTGCCAGCAGCTTCAGTCCTCAGCCCCAGCATTTT. It specifies CASSFSPQPQHF.

This clone was detected only a few times. The chain links TRBV11-2 to TRBJ2-7, with 7 bases that match TRBD1. V was pared by 2 bases and J by 6 bases, with 7 bases of the junction left unmatched. Per germline, CDR1 SGHAT and CDR2 FQNNGV. The CDR3 consists of 14 residues. CDR3 in amino acids: CASSLHRGRGEQYF. CDR3 DNA sequence: TGTGCCAGCAGCTTACACAGGGGACGTGGCGAGCAGTACTTC. Combining the CDR3 with reference TRBV11-2 and TRBJ2-7 gives the whole variable domain EAGVAQSPRYKIIEKRQSVAFWCNPISGHATLYWYQQILGQGPKLLIQFQNNGVVDDSQLPKDRFSAERLKGVDSTLKIQPAKLEDSAVYLCASSLHRGRGEQYFGPGTRLTVT.

V gene TRBV28 combines with J gene TRBJ1-3; 9 nucleotides match TRBD1. With 5 bases clipped from V and 2 bases from J, the junction kept 4 bases outside the gene matches. Germline lookup yields CDR1 MDHEN and CDR2 SYDVKM. The CDR3 consists of 15 residues. This CDR3 reads CASSLGTGTGNTIYF. The CDR3 nucleotides read TGTGCCAGCAGTCTAGGGACAGGGACTGGAAACACCATATATTTT.

This chain joins TRBV7-2 and TRBJ2-3, with 8 bases matching TRBD1. Trimming cost V 5 bases and J 4 bases; bases outside gene matches: 5. Germline V lookup: CDR1 SGHTA, CDR2 FQGNSA. The CDR3 sequence is 14 residues long. The CDR3 sequence: CASSGDRWADTQYF. In nucleotides, the CDR3 is TGTGCCAGCAGCGGGGACAGGTGGGCAGATACGCAGTATTTT.

As for this clone: Other DNA sequences in this sample translate to the same CDR3. The chain couples TRBV6-5 to TRBJ1-1; D gene unclear. From germline, CDR1 is MNHEY and CDR2 SVGAGI. V gave up 6 bases and J gave up 4 bases, with 12 bases separating them. The CDR3 length is 13 residues. The DNA for the CDR3 is TGTGCCAGCAGCGGGCGTTGGGGCACTGAAGCTTTCTTT. This translates into CASSGRWGTEAFF.

The chain has TRBV30 and TRBJ2-1, with D perhaps TRBD1 or TRBD2 (6 bases each). Germline CDR1 and CDR2: GTSNPN and SVGIG (reference sequence). Trimming stripped 5 bases from V and 4 bases from J, with 15 bases between. CDR3 size: 14 residues. The CDR3 sequence: CAWGKGGIYNEQFF. The CDR3 DNA reads as TGTGCCTGGGGTAAAGGGGGGATTTACAATGAGCAGTTCTTC.

The genes are TRBV5-1 and TRBJ2-3, with a tentative D call TRBD2 (6 bases). V dropped 3 bases and J dropped 2 bases, with 10 bases sitting between them. The length of the CDR3 is 14 residues. From germline, CDR1 is SGHRS and CDR2 YFSETQ. Here the CDR3 DNA reads TGCGCCAGCAGCTGGGACTCTTCCACAGATACGCAGTATTTT. Encoded protein: CASSWDSSTDTQYF.

The chain combines TRBV19 with TRBJ2-2; 7 nucleotides align to TRBD1. CDR3 size: 16 residues. With V trimmed by 4 bases and J by 2 bases, 7 bases remained unmatched. Germline V CDR1 and CDR2: LNHDA, SQIVND (reference sequence). The CDR3 region has the DNA TGTGCCAGTAGTACCTGGACAGGTAGAAACACCGGGGAGCTGTTTTTT. Translation gives CASSTWTGRNTGELFF.

This clone has more than one count but fewer than ten. The gene calls are TRBV19 and TRBJ1-5; the D is unclear. Germline V gene data show CDR1 as LNHDA and CDR2 as SQIVND (reference sequence). V lost 9 bases to trimming and J lost 4 bases, with 19 bases between them. The CDR3 totals 15 residues. CDR3 loop: CASNGRQNSNQPQHF. In DNA, the CDR3 is TGTGCCAGCAATGGACGGCAAAACAGTAATCAGCCCCAGCATTTT.

The chain carries TRBV11-2 and TRBJ1-4; 10 bases line up with TRBD1. The ends lost 2 bases at V and 10 bases at J; junction bases unmatched: 4. The CDR3 is 14 residues long. The germline gives CDR1 SGHAT, CDR2 FQNNGV. The CDR3 sequence: CASSLRGTGAKLFF. CDR3 DNA: TGTGCCAGCAGCTTAAGGGGGACAGGGGCAAAACTGTTTTTT.

V is TRBV18 and J is TRBJ2-3; perhaps TRBD1 as D (6 bases). The germline gives CDR1 KGHSH, CDR2 LQKENI. CDR3 size: 15 residues. The V end lost 3 bases, the J end lost 4 bases, and 14 bases lay between the germline ends. DNA for the CDR3: TGTGCCAGCTCACCTATGACAGGACTCGCAGATACGCAGTATTTT. Translation: CASSPMTGLADTQYF.

This clone was recorded only once. The CDR3 region has the DNA TGTGCCAGTTCCCCTACACGAGCGCTGGGGAAACTGTTTTTT. This sequence encodes CASSPTRALGKLFF. J is TRBJ1-4 and V is TRBV28; D ambiguous. V was shortened by 9 bases and J by 11 bases, with 22 bases between the two germline ends. The germline V gene has CDR1 MDHEN and CDR2 SYDVKM. The CDR3 totals 14 residues.

V usage is TRBV7-3 and J usage is TRBJ2-1; TRBD1 matches at 7 bases. With 2 bases clipped from V and 8 bases from J, the junction kept 9 bases outside the gene matches. There are 15 residues in the CDR3. From germline, CDR1 is SGHTA and CDR2 FQGTGA. The CDR3, as DNA: TGTGCCAGCAGCTTAGAGGGGGCTCCGTGGGATGAGCAGTTCTTC. Residues: CASSLEGAPWDEQFF.

Note on this clone: The sample carries other DNA sequences with the same CDR3. The chain uses TRBV23-1 and TRBJ1-5; 7 nucleotides line up with TRBD1. TRBV23-1 is reported as an ORF; its role is uncertain. Losses at the gene ends were 9 bases for V and 0 bases for J; bases not matched to a gene: 11. The CDR3 sequence is 16 residues long. The CDR3 sequence is CASSYLGTDSNQPQHF. CDR3 nucleotides: TGCGCCAGTAGTTACCTCGGGACAGATAGCAATCAGCCCCAGCATTTT.

The chain couples TRBV30 to TRBJ2-5; D is undetermined. CDR1 is GTSNPN and CDR2 is SVGIG in the germline V gene (reference sequence). V was cut by 0 bases and J by 4 bases, with 6 bases left in between. The CDR3 runs to 12 residues. CDR3: CAWSVQRETQYF. CDR3 nucleotides: TGTGCCTGGAGTGTTCAGAGAGAGACCCAGTACTTC.

This rearrangement joins TRBV19 to TRBJ1-1; a possible D gene is TRBD1 (5 bases). This CDR3 spans 17 amino acids. The germline V gene has CDR1 LNHDA and CDR2 SQIVND (reference sequence). The V and J ends lost 1 base and 3 bases respectively, with 18 bases between them. The CDR3 protein is CASSIGRGGGPYTEAFF. The DNA for the CDR3 is TGTGCCAGTAGTATAGGCCGGGGCGGGGGACCATACACTGAAGCTTTCTTT.

This clone is deemed medium-sized. The chain is built from TRBV5-6 and TRBJ2-2; D perhaps matches TRBD1 (6 bases). Trimming cost V 3 bases and J 13 bases, with 13 bases left between them. The CDR3 consists of 12 residues. Germline V gene lookup returns CDR1 SGHDT and CDR2 YYEEEE. CDR3 bases: TGTGCCAGCAGCTCGGGGACATTTGGGCTGTTTTTT. Translation gives CASSSGTFGLFF.

The chain recombines TRBV2 with TRBJ2-7, with D perhaps matching TRBD1 (5 bases). Germline loops: CDR1 SNHLY, CDR2 FYNNEI. This CDR3 contains 14 residues. The V end was cut by 3 bases, the J end by 2 bases, with 11 bases between. The CDR3 DNA reads as TGTGCCAGCAGTGAGCAGGGCAGTACCTACGAGCAGTACTTC. It encodes CASSEQGSTYEQYF.

The gene calls are TRBV7-2 and TRBJ2-4; D is possibly TRBD1 (6 bases). This CDR3 is built from 14 residues. Germline V gene data show CDR1 as SGHTA and CDR2 as FQGNSA. The V gene lost 8 bases and the J gene lost 5 bases, with 16 bases spanning the gap. The CDR3 protein is CASGERKGENIQYF. CDR3 in DNA: TGTGCCAGCGGGGAGCGGAAGGGGGAAAACATTCAGTACTTC.

This clone was counted once. The chain has TRBV11-2 and TRBJ2-7; D remains unclear. The V end lost 8 bases, the J end lost 5 bases, and 16 bases lay between the germline ends. The CDR3 has 13 amino acids. Germline assignment: CDR1 SGHAT and CDR2 FQNNGV. The CDR3 is CASRPLIGNEQYF. CDR3 nucleotide sequence: TGTGCCAGCCGGCCCCTCATAGGCAACGAGCAGTACTTC.

The chain is built from TRBV6-4 and TRBJ1-5; TRBD1 might be the D (6 bases). This CDR3 contains 17 residues. V was shortened by 6 bases and J by 7 bases, with 25 bases between the two germline ends. Germline CDR1 and CDR2: MRHNA and SNTAGT. Here the CDR3 reads CASRCQGKPVAPQPQHF. The CDR3 region has the DNA TGTGCCAGCAGGTGCCAGGGGAAGCCAGTAGCTCCACAGCCCCAGCATTTT.

This chain links TRBV5-1 with TRBJ2-5; 11 bases are a match to TRBD2. Looked up from germline, CDR1 is SGHRS and CDR2 is YFSETQ. The CDR3 is 16 residues long. V shed 4 bases, J shed 3 bases, and the junction held 8 bases outside the gene matches. The CDR3 nucleotides read TGCGCCAGCAGCGGGGTAGTGACTAGCGGGGAAGAGACCCAGTACTTC. As protein: CASSGVVTSGEETQYF.

V usage is TRBV2 and J usage is TRBJ2-1; 7 nucleotides align to TRBD1. CDR1 is SNHLY and CDR2 is FYNNEI in the germline V gene. J was trimmed by 0 bases and V by 9 bases; bases with no gene match: 8. This CDR3 region has 15 residues. CDR3 in amino acids: CARGQPTSSYNEQFF. The CDR3 DNA reads as TGTGCCAGGGGACAGCCTACCAGCTCCTACAATGAGCAGTTCTTC.

CDR3 nucleotides: TGTGCCAGCAGTGAGAGGGGAGGGCTAGGGGGTACGCAGTATTTT. Protein product: CASSERGGLGGTQYF. This chain joins TRBV2 and TRBJ2-3; D might be TRBD2 (7 bases). Trimming shortened V by 3 bases and J by 8 bases, and 18 bases separated the two germline ends. The CDR3 runs to 15 residues. Germline CDR1 is SNHLY and CDR2 is FYNNEI.

The chain links TRBV7-2 to TRBJ1-2; 8 nucleotides line up with TRBD1. V lost 5 bases and J lost 11; bases outside the gene matches: 16. Germline V gene data show CDR1 as SGHTA and CDR2 as FQGNSA. The CDR3 consists of 15 residues. The CDR3 DNA follows: TGTGCCAGCAGCCCACCAGGGGGCGCTCGTTCGGGTTACACCTTC. It codes for CASSPPGGARSGYTF.

This clone was counted between two and nine times. The chain is built from TRBV4-1 and TRBJ1-1; D is unresolved. The CDR3 is made up of 13 amino acids. The germline CDR1 and CDR2 sequences are MGHRA and YSYEKL. V was clipped by 0 bases and J by 11 bases, with 13 bases between them. The CDR3 here is CASSQDGRLKAFF. Here the CDR3 DNA reads TGCGCCAGCAGCCAAGATGGCAGGCTCAAGGCTTTCTTT.

This clone turned up a few times. This chain links TRBV11-2 with TRBJ2-3; D might be TRBD2 (6 bases). In germline, CDR1 is SGHAT, CDR2 FQNNGV. This CDR3 has 15 residues. The V end lost 1 base, the J end lost 5 bases, and 13 bases lay between the germline ends. CDR3 protein: CASSLVGAGGDTQYF. For the CDR3, the DNA is TGTGCCAGCAGCTTAGTTGGGGCCGGGGGAGATACGCAGTATTTT.